The rows below give T cell receptor beta chains drawn from one sample of a study of cytomegalovirus exposure and HLA in healthy donors. Libraries were prepared by immunoSEQ multiplex PCR; TCRdb keeps only in-frame clonotypes and omits some of them. The sample consists of 150,000 to 180,000 clones, about 85% of them appearing once. Sequencing was done on a sample of PBMCs. These receptors were collected from a woman between 18 and 29 years old in good health and CMV-seronegative. Both conserved end residues are part of each CDR3. The order of the fields is J gene, V gene, clone size, D gene, CDR3 length, CDR3 protein, CDR3 DNA. A D gene is named only where the DNA matches it firmly. Expanded clones get a size class; other rows say once, few or many, or leave the size out.

>TRBJ1-3|TRBV4-1|.|.|15
CASSQGGSSGNTIYF
TGCGCCAGCAGCCAAGGAGGGAGCTCTGGAAACACCATATATTTT
>TRBJ1-1|TRBV28|.|TRBD1|12
CASALTGLEAFF
TGTGCCAGCGCATTGACAGGGCTTGAAGCTTTCTTT
>TRBJ2-1|TRBV30|.|.|14
CAWSGGGGVNEQFF
TGTGCCTGGAGTGGCGGGGGCGGGGTGAATGAGCAGTTCTTC
>TRBJ2-7|TRBV7-8|.|TRBD1|17
CASSLGGWTGSSYEQYF
TGTGCCAGCAGCTTAGGGGGATGGACAGGTAGCTCCTACGAGCAGTACTTC
>TRBJ2-5|TRBV6-1|.|TRBD2|14
CASRGGSGPTPQYF
TGTGCCAGCAGGGGGGGGAGCGGTCCTACGCCCCAGTACTTC
>TRBJ2-3|TRBV7-9|.|.|12
CAQRGGSDTQYF
TGTGCCCAGAGGGGGGGTTCAGATACGCAGTATTTT
>TRBJ1-2|TRBV7-9|.|TRBD1|16
CSSSRVWDRDSYGYTF
TGTTCCAGCAGCAGAGTCTGGGACAGGGATAGCTATGGCTACACCTTC
>TRBJ2-4|TRBV28|once|.|15
CASSLKGTSQNIQYF
TGTGCCAGCAGTTTAAAAGGGACAAGTCAAAACATTCAGTACTTC
>TRBJ1-6|TRBV6-6|.|.|16
CASSYEMSSYNSPLHF
TGTGCCAGCAGTTACGAGATGAGCTCCTATAATTCACCCCTCCACTTT
>TRBJ1-5|TRBV21-1|.|.|15
CASSIGRGCNQPQHF
TGTGCCAGCAGCATTGGACGGGGTTGCAATCAGCCCCAGCATTTT
>TRBJ2-1|TRBV10-1|.|TRBD2|15
CASSESKAGGQEQFF
TGCGCCAGCAGTGAGTCGAAAGCGGGGGGCCAAGAGCAGTTCTTC
>TRBJ2-3|TRBV7-8|.|.|11
CASSQADTQYF
TGTGCCAGCAGCCAAGCCGATACGCAGTATTTT
>TRBJ2-2|TRBV6-1|.|.|14
CASSEGPYTGELFF
TGTGCCAGCAGTGAAGGGCCTTACACCGGGGAGCTGTTTTTT
>TRBJ1-2|TRBV20-1|.|.|10
CSVPFSGYTF
TGCAGTGTCCCTTTTTCGGGCTACACCTTC
>TRBJ2-4|TRBV28|few|TRBD2|17
CASSPRILAGAKNIQYF
TGTGCCAGCAGTCCTCGTATACTAGCGGGGGCCAAAAACATTCAGTACTTC
>TRBJ1-1|TRBV6-5|few|.|13
CASSSQGWTEAFF
TGTGCCAGCAGTTCACAGGGATGGACTGAAGCTTTCTTT
>TRBJ1-6|TRBV6-5|.|.|16
CASSYSGPGTNSPLHF
TGTGCCAGCAGTTACTCCGGGCCGGGAACTAATTCACCCCTCCACTTT
>TRBJ1-2|TRBV5-5|.|TRBD1|14
CASSYGQGLGGYTF
TGTGCCAGCAGCTACGGACAGGGTCTAGGAGGCTACACCTTC
>TRBJ1-6|TRBV27|.|.|16
CASSLVRGAGNPPLHF
TGTGCCAGCAGTTTAGTTCGGGGGGCTGGTAATCCACCCCTCCACTTT
>TRBJ1-2|TRBV4-3|.|.|14
CASSQLPPYYGYTF
TGCGCCAGCAGCCAACTCCCTCCGTACTATGGCTACACCTTC
>TRBJ2-7|TRBV29-1|.|TRBD1|12
CSVVSGQNEQYF
TGCAGCGTCGTTTCGGGACAGAACGAGCAGTACTTC
>TRBJ1-2|TRBV4-1|few|TRBD1|13
CASGGGRGSGYTF
TGCGCCAGCGGAGGGGGCAGGGGAAGTGGCTACACCTTC
>TRBJ2-5|TRBV2|.|.|13
CASGGQDQETQYF
TGTGCCAGCGGTGGGCAAGACCAAGAGACCCAGTACTTC
>TRBJ2-7|TRBV2|.|TRBD2|15
CASSVLAGGIHEQYF
TGTGCCAGCAGTGTACTCGCGGGGGGGATCCACGAGCAGTACTTC
>TRBJ1-2|TRBV25-1|few|TRBD1|14
CASSGGQTIYGYTF
TGTGCCAGCAGTGGGGGACAGACGATATATGGCTACACCTTC